These 16 T cell receptor beta chains were all obtained from the same sample, sequenced in a study of patients with pleural tuberculosis. TCRdb reprocessed the reads with MiXCR, giving one entry per CDR3 protein. The sample gives 45,000 to 55,000 distinct CDR3 sequences, less than 9.5% of which show up once; about 16% is in the top ten. The source is a human donor with pleural tuberculosis.

The chain links TRBV2 to TRBJ2-3; D is possibly TRBD2 (6 bases). CDR3 length: 13 amino acids. The germline CDR1 and CDR2 sequences are SNHLY and FYNNEI. Trimming shortened V by 7 bases and J by 4 bases, and 12 bases separated the two germline ends. CDR3 nucleotide sequence: TGTGCCAGCACCCGGGAGAGTGCAGATACGCAGTATTTT. Translation: CASTRESADTQYF.

V usage is TRBV12-3 or TRBV12-4 and J usage is TRBJ1-4, with D unresolved. The CDR3 runs 13 residues. V was trimmed by 5 bases and J by 8 bases, leaving 12 bases between them. In DNA, the CDR3 is TGTGCCAGCAGTATGAACATCAGGGAAAAACTGTTTTTT. Residues: CASSMNIREKLFF.

This clonotype was recorded at least ten times. V is TRBV20-1 and J is TRBJ1-1; D not resolved. The CDR3 has 17 residues. In germline, CDR1 is DFQATT, CDR2 SNEGSKA (reference sequence). With 3 bases removed from V and 0 bases from J, the gap between germline ends came to 20 bases. CDR3 in amino acids: CSARPRLRFGLNTEAFF. The CDR3 DNA sequence: TGCAGTGCTAGGCCTCGACTGAGGTTTGGGTTGAACACTGAAGCTTTCTTT.

This clonotype was seen ten or more times. The V and J genes are TRBV4-1 and TRBJ1-1; the D is unclear. The CDR3 has 12 residues. Trimming took 1 base from V and 7 from J, leaving 7 bases between them. Germline V CDR1 and CDR2: MGHRA, YSYEKL. The CDR3: CASSQGTVEAFF. CDR3 nucleotides: TGCGCCAGCAGCCAAGGAACAGTTGAAGCTTTCTTT.

The chain uses TRBV29-1 and TRBJ2-1, with 7 positions matching TRBD2. V gave up 3 bases and J gave up 4 bases; unmatched junction bases: 3. This CDR3 is built from 13 residues. The germline V gene has CDR1 SQVTM and CDR2 ANQGSEA. CDR3 bases: TGCAGCGTTGAGGGGGGGGATTACAATGAGCAGTTCTTC. Translating it yields CSVEGGDYNEQFF.

This clonotype was counted ten times or more. This chain connects TRBV27 to TRBJ2-2; 13 bases match TRBD2. With 4 bases clipped from V and 6 bases from J, the junction kept 2 bases outside the gene matches. Germline V gene sequence: CDR1 MNHEY, CDR2 SMNVEV (reference sequence). The CDR3 has 15 residues. Here the CDR3 DNA reads TGTGCCAGCAGTTCGGGACTAGCGGGATCCGGGGAGCTGTTTTTT. It encodes CASSSGLAGSGELFF.

This clonotype has a count of ten or more. This chain links TRBV7-2 with TRBJ1-1; tentatively, D is TRBD1 (6 bases). Germline V CDR1 and CDR2: SGHTA, FQGNSA. V was cut by 0 bases and J by 6 bases, with 14 bases left in between. CDR3 length: 15 amino acids. The CDR3 loop is CASSLARIGGAEAFF. Here the CDR3 DNA reads TGTGCCAGCAGCTTAGCGCGGATTGGGGGCGCTGAAGCTTTCTTT.

On this clonotype itself: Mismatch with germline at one junction end may stem from a read error. The chain has TRBV12-3 or TRBV12-4 and TRBJ1-2, with a weak D call TRBD1 (5 bases). This CDR3 comprises 14 residues. The CDR3 DNA is TGTGCCAGCAGTCCGGTGGGGGAGGTCTATGGCTACGCCTTC. As protein: CASSPVGEVYGYAF.

This clonotype was detected ten times or more. This rearrangement joins TRBV18 to TRBJ2-5; D remains ambiguous. This CDR3 contains 10 residues. The V end was cut by 4 bases, the J end by 3 bases, with 0 bases between. Looked up from germline, CDR1 is KGHSH and CDR2 is LQKENI. The CDR3 region has the DNA TGTGCCAGCTCACAAGAGACCCAGTACTTC. Protein product: CASSQETQYF.

This clonotype was observed at least ten times. J is TRBJ1-6 and V is TRBV6-1, with D uncertain. This CDR3 is 15 amino acids long. Trimming left V 0 bases short and J 7 bases short, with 10 bases between. Germline loops: CDR1 MNHNS, CDR2 SASEGT. CDR3 bases: TGTGCCAGCAGTGAAGCGAGAGGGAGAAATTCACCCCTCCACTTT. Its protein is CASSEARGRNSPLHF.

The table lists this clonotype with many counts. The V call is TRBV28, the J call TRBJ1-3; D remains ambiguous. The V gene's germline CDR1 is MDHEN and CDR2 SYDVKM. V was trimmed by 3 bases and J by 0 bases, leaving 12 bases between them. The CDR3 runs 16 residues. CDR3 region: CASSFTARISGNTIYF. In DNA form, the CDR3 reads TGTGCCAGCAGTTTTACAGCTAGGATCTCTGGAAACACCATATATTTT.

The V gene is TRBV20-1, the J gene TRBJ2-1; TRBD2 aligns across 12 bases. CDR3 size: 13 residues. With 4 bases clipped from V and 8 bases from J, the junction kept 3 bases outside the gene matches. Germline-derived CDR1 and CDR2 are DFQATT and SNEGSKA (reference sequence). The CDR3 DNA reads as TGCAGTGCTATCGGGACTAGCGGGTATGAGCAGTTCTTC. It translates to CSAIGTSGYEQFF.

This clonotype was observed many times. V gene TRBV20-1 combines with J gene TRBJ2-5; the match to TRBD2 covers 11 bases. The CDR3 has 14 residues. The V gene end was trimmed by 3 bases and the J gene end by 5 bases; junction bases not matched to a gene: 5. Germline lookup yields CDR1 DFQATT and CDR2 SNEGSKA (reference sequence). In nucleotides, the CDR3 is TGCAGTGCTAGCGTAGCGGGAGGGGAGGAGACCCAGTACTTC. Amino acids: CSASVAGGEETQYF.

This clonotype has a count of ten or more. CDR3 bases: TGTGCCAGTAGTATGGGTGGCCTGAACACTGAAGCTTTCTTT. It specifies CASSMGGLNTEAFF. The rearrangement joins TRBV19 to TRBJ1-1, with D unresolved. The CDR3 length is 14 residues. Germline loops: CDR1 LNHDA, CDR2 SQIVND (reference sequence). V lost 3 bases and J 0 bases, leaving 8 bases between the germline ends.

The table lists this clonotype with many counts. This chain links TRBV2 with TRBJ2-7, with D perhaps TRBD1 (5 bases). Trimming removed 4 bases from V and 2 bases from J, with 12 bases in between. The germline V gene has CDR1 SNHLY and CDR2 FYNNEI. The CDR3 length is 14 residues. The CDR3 protein is CASSATGYAYEQYF. The DNA of the CDR3 is TGTGCCAGCAGTGCCACAGGATATGCCTACGAGCAGTACTTC.

In this sample, this clonotype turned up many times. CDR3 DNA sequence: TGTGCCAGCAGTTGCCCGGGGAAGCGGGCTGTCACCACTGAGCAGTTCTTC. This translates into CASSCPGKRAVTTEQFF. The chain couples TRBV12-3 or TRBV12-4 to TRBJ2-1, with a possible D match to TRBD2 (6 bases). The V end was cut by 4 bases, the J end by 9 bases, with 25 bases between. This CDR3 is built from 17 residues.